Here is one T cell receptor beta chain with its context. The sample belongs to a study of shared T cell receptors in the human thymus. Libraries were prepared by immunoSEQ multiplex PCR; TCRdb keeps only in-frame clonotypes and omits some of them. This sample has about 610,000 clones, with 88% found just once. V trimming: 5 bases; J trimming: 7 bases; junction bases outside the gene matches: 7. The germline V gene encodes CDR1 SGHTA and CDR2 FQGNSA. This CDR3 contains 14 residues. In addition, the sample was reused for a study of human thymus T cells. From that paper: Resections removed during corrective heart surgery provided the thymus tissue used. Overlap was high between thymic repertoires from unrelated individuals, as reported in related research.

The source of this sequence is a boy under three years old with a congenital heart defect. Sequenced sample: thymocytes. The rearrangement joins TRBV7-2 to TRBJ2-1, with 8 bases that match TRBD1. CDR3 sequence (DNA): TGTGCCAGCAGCCAGCGGACAGGGAGGAATGAGCAGTTCTTC. Amino acid sequence: CASSQRTGRNEQFF.